The text below deals with one TCR beta chain. What it binds is unknown. The CDR3 consists of 16 residues. J gave up 0 bases and V 9 bases, and 8 bases lay outside the gene matches. In germline, CDR1 is MNHGY, CDR2 SAAAGT. The data belong to a study of memory CD4+ T cells and cytomegalovirus serostatus. Study-wide background: Healthy Belgian adult donors included about nine CMV-positive and some 24 CMV-negative people. Regarding the study as a whole: The CMV-associated TCR signature appears largely within the CD4+ memory repertoire. Of roughly 180 reported CMV TCRbeta sequences, around 63 were found in memory CD4+ repertoires.

The sort gate was single viable CD3+CD4+CD8-CD45RO+ cells for memory CD4+ T cells. Measured with immunoSEQ multiplex PCR; TCRdb has only the in-frame clones, and not every one. The sample lists 45,000 to 55,000 clones, roughly 72% occurring once. Sequencing was carried out using memory CD4+ T cells from blood. The gene calls are TRBV6-8 and TRBJ2-3; 11 bases are a match to TRBD2. The TCR originated in an adult in good health and CMV-seronegative. CDR3 nucleotides: TGTGCCAGTACCCTGACTAGCGGGGCTAGCACAGATACGCAGTATTTT. It yields the protein CASTLTSGASTDTQYF.